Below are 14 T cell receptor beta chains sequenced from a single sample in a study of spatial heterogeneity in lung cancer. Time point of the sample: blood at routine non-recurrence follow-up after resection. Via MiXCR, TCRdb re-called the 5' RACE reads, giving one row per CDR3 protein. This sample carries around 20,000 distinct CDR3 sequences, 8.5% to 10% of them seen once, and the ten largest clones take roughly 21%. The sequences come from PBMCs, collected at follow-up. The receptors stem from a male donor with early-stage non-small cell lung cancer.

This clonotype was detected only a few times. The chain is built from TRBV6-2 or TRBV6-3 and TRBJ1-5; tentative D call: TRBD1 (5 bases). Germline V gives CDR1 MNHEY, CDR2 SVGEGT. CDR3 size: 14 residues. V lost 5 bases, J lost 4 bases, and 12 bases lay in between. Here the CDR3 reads CASSRSHRNQPQHF. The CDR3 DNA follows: TGTGCCAGCAGTCGTTCCCACAGGAATCAGCCCCAGCATTTT.

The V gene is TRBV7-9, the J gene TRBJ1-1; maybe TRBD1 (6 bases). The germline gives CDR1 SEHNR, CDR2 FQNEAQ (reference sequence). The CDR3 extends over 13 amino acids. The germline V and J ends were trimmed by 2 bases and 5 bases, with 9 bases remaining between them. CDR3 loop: CASSLKGETEAFF. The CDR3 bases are TGTGCCAGCAGCTTAAAGGGGGAAACTGAAGCTTTCTTT.

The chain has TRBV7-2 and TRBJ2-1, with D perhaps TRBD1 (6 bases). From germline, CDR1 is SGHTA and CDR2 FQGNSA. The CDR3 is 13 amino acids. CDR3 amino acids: CATGPPSYNEQFF. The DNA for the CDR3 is TGTGCTACAGGGCCCCCCTCCTACAATGAGCAGTTCTTC.

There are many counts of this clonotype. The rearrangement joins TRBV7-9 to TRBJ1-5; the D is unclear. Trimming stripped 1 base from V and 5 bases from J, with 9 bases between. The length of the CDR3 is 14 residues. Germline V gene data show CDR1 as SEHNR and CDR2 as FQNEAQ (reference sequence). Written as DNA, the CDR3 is TGTGCCAGCAGCTTAGGTGTCAGCGATCAGCCCCAGCATTTT. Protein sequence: CASSLGVSDQPQHF.

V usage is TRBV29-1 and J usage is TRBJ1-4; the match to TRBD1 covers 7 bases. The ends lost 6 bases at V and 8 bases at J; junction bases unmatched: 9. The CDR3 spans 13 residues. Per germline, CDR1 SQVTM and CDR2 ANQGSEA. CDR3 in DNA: TGCAGCGTGGCGACAGGGTTGGGCGAAAAACTGTTTTTT. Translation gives CSVATGLGEKLFF. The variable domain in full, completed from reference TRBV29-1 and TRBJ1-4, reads SAVISQKPSRDICQRGTSLTIQCQVDSQVTMMFWYRQQPGQSLTLIATANQGSEATYESGFVIDKFPISRPNLTFSTLTVSNMSPEDSSIYLCSVATGLGEKLFFGSGTQLSVL.

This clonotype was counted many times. CDR3 sequence reads: CASSLMGNEQFF. The CDR3, as DNA: TGTGCCAGCAGCTTAATGGGCAATGAGCAGTTCTTC. This chain connects TRBV7-9 to TRBJ2-1, with D unresolved. Germline V gene sequence: CDR1 SEHNR, CDR2 FQNEAQ (reference sequence). CDR3 length: 12 amino acids. Trimming took off 2 bases at V and 6 bases at J, with 5 bases between the two ends.

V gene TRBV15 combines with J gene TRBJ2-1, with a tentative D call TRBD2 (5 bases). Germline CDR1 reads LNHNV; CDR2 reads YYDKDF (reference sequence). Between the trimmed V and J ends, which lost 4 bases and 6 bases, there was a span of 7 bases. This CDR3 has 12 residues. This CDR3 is CATSKRSNEQFF. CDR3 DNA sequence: TGTGCCACCAGCAAGCGGAGCAATGAGCAGTTCTTC.

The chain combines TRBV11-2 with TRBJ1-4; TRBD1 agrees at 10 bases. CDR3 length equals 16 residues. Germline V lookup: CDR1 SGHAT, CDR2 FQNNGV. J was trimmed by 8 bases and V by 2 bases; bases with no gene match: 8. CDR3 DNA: TGTGCCAGCAGCTTACGACAGGGGGCGTCTTGGGAAAAACTGTTTTTT. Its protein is CASSLRQGASWEKLFF.

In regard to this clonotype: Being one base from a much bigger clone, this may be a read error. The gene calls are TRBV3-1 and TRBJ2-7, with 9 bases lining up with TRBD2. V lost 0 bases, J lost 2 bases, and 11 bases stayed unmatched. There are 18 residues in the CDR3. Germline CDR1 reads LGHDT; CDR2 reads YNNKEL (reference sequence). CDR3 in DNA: TGTGCCAGCAGCCAAGATATAGCGGGAGTCTCTATCCCCTACGAGCAGTACTTC. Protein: CASSQDIAGVSIPYEQYF.

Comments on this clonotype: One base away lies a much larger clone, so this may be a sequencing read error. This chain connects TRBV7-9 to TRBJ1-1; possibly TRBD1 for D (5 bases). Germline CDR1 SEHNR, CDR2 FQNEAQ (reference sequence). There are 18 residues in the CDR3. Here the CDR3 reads CASSSSRDSFFMNTEASF. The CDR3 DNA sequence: TGTGCCAGCAGCTCCAGCCGTGACAGCTTCTTCATGAACACTGAAGCTTCCTTT.

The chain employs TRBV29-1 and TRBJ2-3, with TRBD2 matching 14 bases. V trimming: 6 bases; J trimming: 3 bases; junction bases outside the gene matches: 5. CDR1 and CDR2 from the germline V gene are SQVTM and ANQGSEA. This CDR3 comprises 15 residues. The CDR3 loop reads CSVQRLAGGTDTQYF. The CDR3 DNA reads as TGCAGCGTACAAAGACTAGCGGGGGGGACAGATACGCAGTATTTT.

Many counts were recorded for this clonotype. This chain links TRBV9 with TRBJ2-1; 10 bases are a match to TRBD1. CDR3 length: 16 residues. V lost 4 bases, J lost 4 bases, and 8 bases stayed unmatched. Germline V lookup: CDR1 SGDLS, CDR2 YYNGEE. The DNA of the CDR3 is TGTGCCAGCAGCCCAGGCGGGGGACAGGGGTACAATGAGCAGTTCTTC. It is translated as CASSPGGGQGYNEQFF.

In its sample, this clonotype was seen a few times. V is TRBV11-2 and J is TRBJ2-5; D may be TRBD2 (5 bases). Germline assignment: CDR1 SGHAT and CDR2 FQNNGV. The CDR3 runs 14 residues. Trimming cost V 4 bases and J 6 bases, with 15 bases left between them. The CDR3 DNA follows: TGTGCCAGCAGCTCCGACGGACTGCAACAGACCCAGTACTTC. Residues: CASSSDGLQQTQYF.

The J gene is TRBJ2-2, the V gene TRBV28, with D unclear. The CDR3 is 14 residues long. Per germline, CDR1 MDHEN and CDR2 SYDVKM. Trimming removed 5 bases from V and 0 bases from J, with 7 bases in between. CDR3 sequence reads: CASSPTSNTGELFF. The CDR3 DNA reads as TGTGCCAGCAGTCCGACTTCGAACACCGGGGAGCTGTTTTTT.